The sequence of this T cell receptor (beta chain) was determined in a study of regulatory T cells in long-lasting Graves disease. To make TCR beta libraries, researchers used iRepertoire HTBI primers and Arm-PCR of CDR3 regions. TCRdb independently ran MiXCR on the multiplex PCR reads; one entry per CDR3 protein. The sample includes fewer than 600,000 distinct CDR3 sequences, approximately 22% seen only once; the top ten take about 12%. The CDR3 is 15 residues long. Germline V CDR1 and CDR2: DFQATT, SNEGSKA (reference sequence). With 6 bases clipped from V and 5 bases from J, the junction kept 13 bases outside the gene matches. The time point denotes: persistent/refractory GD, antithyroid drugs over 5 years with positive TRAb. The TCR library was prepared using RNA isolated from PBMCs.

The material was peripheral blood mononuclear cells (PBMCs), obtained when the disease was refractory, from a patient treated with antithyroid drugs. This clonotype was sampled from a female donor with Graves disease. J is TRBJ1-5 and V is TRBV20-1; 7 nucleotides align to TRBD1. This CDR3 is CSAKIQGGNYQPQHF. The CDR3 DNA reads TGCAGTGCCAAAATCCAGGGGGGTAATTATCAGCCCCAGCATTTT.